These 25 T cell receptor beta chains originate from one sample sequenced in a study of blood T cell repertoires in COVID-19. TCRdb keeps only in-frame clones here, not all; method: immunoSEQ multiplex PCR. In the table there are 260,000 or so clones, around 90% of which are singletons. Sequencing was carried out using peripheral blood. The receptors were gathered from a human donor in a cohort sampled during active COVID-19.

V is TRBV7-6 and J is TRBJ2-3; 9 nucleotides align to TRBD2. The J segment lost 6 bases and the V segment lost 5 bases, leaving 15 bases of the junction unmatched. The CDR3 runs to 17 residues. Germline assignment: CDR1 SGHVS and CDR2 FNYEAQ. CDR3 in amino acids: CASSPRGGTSSSDTQYF. The CDR3 region has the DNA TGTGCCAGCAGCCCTCGAGGGGGGACTAGCTCGTCTGATACGCAGTATTTT.

The chain couples TRBV25-1 to TRBJ2-7, with D unclear. Germline V gives CDR1 MGHDK, CDR2 SYGVNS. The CDR3 sequence is 10 residues long. The germline V and J ends were trimmed by 4 bases and 8 bases, with 6 bases remaining between them. This CDR3 is CASSAGKQYF. DNA of the CDR3: TGTGCCAGCAGTGCTGGCAAGCAGTACTTC.

This sequence joins TRBV4-1 and TRBJ2-7; 10 bases map to TRBD2. Germline CDR1 is MGHRA and CDR2 is YSYEKL. This CDR3 contains 19 residues. V lost 0 bases, J lost 0 bases, and 11 bases stayed unmatched. The chain's CDR3 is CASSQDSGLAGVRSYEQYF. The CDR3 bases are TGCGCCAGCAGCCAAGATTCGGGGCTAGCGGGGGTTCGCTCCTACGAGCAGTACTTC.

J is TRBJ1-2 and V is TRBV10-3; D is possibly TRBD1 (6 bases). Germline assignment: CDR1 ENHRY and CDR2 SYGVKD. CDR3 length: 15 amino acids. Trimming stripped 5 bases from V and 1 base from J, with 14 bases between. The CDR3 DNA reads TGTGCCATCAGTCACCTAGGACAGCGTAACTATGGCTACACCTTC. This gives the protein CAISHLGQRNYGYTF.

This sequence joins TRBV9 and TRBJ2-5; D possibly corresponds to TRBD2 (5 bases). The CDR3 is made up of 13 amino acids. CDR1 and CDR2 from the germline V gene are SGDLS and YYNGEE. With 0 bases removed from V and 4 bases from J, the gap between germline ends came to 7 bases. CDR3 bases: TGTGCCAGCAGCGTAGGAGGAGGAGAGACCCAGTACTTC. Protein: CASSVGGGETQYF.

The V call is TRBV3-1 (or the pseudogene TRBV3-2), the J call TRBJ2-3; maybe TRBD2 (5 bases). Trimming took 0 bases from V and 3 from J, leaving 13 bases between them. CDR1 is LGHDT, CDR2 YNNKEL, per germline (reference sequence). The CDR3 covers 16 residues. For the CDR3, the DNA is TGTGCCAGCAGCCAAGATTCCGGGGATGGGACAGATACGCAGTATTTT. Its translation: CASSQDSGDGTDTQYF.

This sequence joins TRBV7-2 and TRBJ2-5, with D maybe TRBD2 (6 bases). Trimming shortened V by 4 bases and J by 5 bases, and 26 bases separated the two germline ends. Germline CDR1 SGHTA, CDR2 FQGNSA. The CDR3 is made up of 18 amino acids. CDR3: CASSSTRSRDFELETQYF. The CDR3 nucleotides read TGTGCCAGCAGCTCTACACGAAGCCGGGACTTTGAGCTGGAGACCCAGTACTTC.

The V and J genes are TRBV25-1 and TRBJ2-7; D might be TRBD1 (6 bases). V lost 2 bases to trimming and J lost 4 bases, with 6 bases between them. Germline V lookup: CDR1 MGHDK, CDR2 SYGVNS. The CDR3 is 12 residues long. CDR3 nucleotide sequence: TGTGCCAGCAGTGAAAGGGGGTACGAGCAGTACTTC. It translates to CASSERGYEQYF.

V gene TRBV6-5 combines with J gene TRBJ2-7, with D possibly matching TRBD1 (7 bases). The V end lost 6 bases, the J end lost 0 bases, and 15 bases lay between the germline ends. Germline values: CDR1 MNHEY, CDR2 SVGAGI. CDR3 length equals 15 residues. The CDR3 spells CASSRGTVGSYEQYF. The DNA for the CDR3 is TGTGCCAGCAGCCGCGGGACAGTCGGCTCCTACGAGCAGTACTTC.

This clone was counted a single time. V gene TRBV2 combines with J gene TRBJ1-4; 7 positions agree with TRBD1. V lost 4 bases, J lost 0 bases, and 8 bases stayed unmatched. Germline lookup yields CDR1 SNHLY and CDR2 FYNNEI. The CDR3 covers 17 residues. The CDR3 loop is CASSVDRDHTTNEKLFF. The CDR3 nucleotides read TGTGCCAGCAGTGTTGACAGGGATCATACAACTAATGAAAAACTGTTTTTT.

V is TRBV24-1 and J is TRBJ2-7, with D possibly being TRBD2 (6 bases). CDR1 and CDR2 (germline): KGHDR, SFDVKD. There are 15 residues in the CDR3. V lost 5 bases to trimming and J lost 0 bases, with 13 bases between them. The CDR3 DNA follows: TGTGCCACCAGTGCCCTCGGGAGAGCCTCCTACGAGCAGTACTTC. It is translated as CATSALGRASYEQYF.

The genes are TRBV27 and TRBJ1-1; no definite D call. CDR1 is MNHEY and CDR2 is SMNVEV in the germline V gene (reference sequence). V gave up 5 bases and J gave up 1 base, with 11 bases separating them. The CDR3 contains 14 residues. CDR3 sequence (DNA): TGTGCCAGCAGTCCCTCGGGGAAGAACACTGAAGCTTTCTTT. Translated: CASSPSGKNTEAFF.

The count of this clone is one. V and J are TRBV4-3 and TRBJ1-2; no reliable D call. Trimming stripped 0 bases from V and 8 bases from J, with 10 bases between. There are 13 residues in the CDR3. CDR1 and CDR2 (germline): LGHNA, YSLEER. CDR3: CASSQDVGRGYTF. The CDR3 DNA follows: TGCGCCAGCAGCCAAGATGTGGGGAGAGGCTACACCTTC.

The table lists this clone with a few counts. The chain recombines TRBV3-1 (or the pseudogene TRBV3-2) with TRBJ1-2; D gene ambiguous. Deletions cut 3 bases from V and 3 bases from J, with 11 bases between. This CDR3 has 14 amino acids. Per germline, CDR1 LGHDT and CDR2 YNNKEL (reference sequence). CDR3 nucleotide sequence: TGTGCCAGCAGCCAGGGGTGGCGGGACTATGGCTACACCTTC. This sequence encodes CASSQGWRDYGYTF.

The rearrangement uses TRBV6-2 or TRBV6-3 and TRBJ1-5, with 8 bases fitting TRBD1. V lost 6 bases to trimming and J lost 4 bases; unmatched junction nucleotides: 8. This CDR3 has 15 amino acids. Germline V gene sequence: CDR1 MNHEY, CDR2 SVGEGT. Here the CDR3 DNA reads TGTGCCAGCAGACCTCAACAGGGGGAAAATCAGCCCCAGCATTTT. Encoded protein: CASRPQQGENQPQHF.

This sequence joins TRBV5-1 and TRBJ2-2; no clear D gene. The CDR3 covers 15 residues. V was shortened by 2 bases and J by 0 bases, with 8 bases between the two germline ends. Looked up from germline, CDR1 is SGHRS and CDR2 is YFSETQ. This CDR3 reads CASSFGGTNTGELFF. As DNA, the CDR3 is TGCGCCAGCAGCTTTGGCGGTACGAACACCGGGGAGCTGTTTTTT.

The rearrangement links TRBV28 to TRBJ2-7; weak D call: TRBD2 (5 bases). Germline V gene sequence: CDR1 MDHEN, CDR2 SYDVKM. Trimming pared 3 bases from V and 3 bases from J, leaving 21 bases between. CDR3 size: 17 residues. The CDR3 reads CASSFPRGRATFYEQYF. CDR3 DNA sequence: TGTGCCAGCAGTTTCCCGCGAGGGCGGGCGACCTTCTACGAGCAGTACTTC. Together with reference TRBV28 and TRBJ2-7, the CDR3 gives the full variable domain: DVKVTQSSRYLVKRTGEKVFLECVQDMDHENMFWYRQDPGLGLRLIYFSYDVKMKEKGDIPEGYSVSREKKERFSLILESASTNQTSMYLCASSFPRGRATFYEQYFGPGTRLTVT.

There are a few counts of this clone. The rearrangement uses TRBV4-3 and TRBJ1-1; 8 nucleotides agree with TRBD1. This CDR3 is 15 amino acids long. J gave up 6 bases and V 7 bases, and 13 bases lay outside the gene matches. Germline-derived CDR1 and CDR2 are LGHNA and YSLEER. The CDR3 loop reads CASNPGGAFPSEAFF. The CDR3 region has the DNA TGCGCCAGCAACCCAGGGGGCGCATTTCCGTCTGAAGCTTTCTTT.

The chain is built from TRBV27 and TRBJ1-1; the D gene is possibly TRBD1 (6 bases). The germline V gene encodes CDR1 MNHEY and CDR2 SMNVEV (reference sequence). This CDR3 has 16 residues. V was cut by 5 bases and J by 2 bases, with 18 bases left in between. The CDR3 is CASSPNPTGVNTEAFF. As DNA, the CDR3 is TGTGCCAGCAGTCCCAACCCGACAGGAGTAAACACTGAAGCTTTCTTT.

The chain has TRBV15 and TRBJ2-7, with 8 positions matching TRBD2. There are 16 residues in the CDR3. Trimming cost V 4 bases and J 6 bases; bases outside gene matches: 14. Germline values: CDR1 LNHNV, CDR2 YYDKDF (reference sequence). This chain's CDR3 is CATSTETVAGGIEQYF. CDR3 coding DNA: TGTGCCACCAGCACCGAAACAGTGGCGGGAGGTATCGAGCAGTACTTC.

The chain recombines TRBV20-1 with TRBJ2-3, with unresolved D. Trimming shortened V by 5 bases and J by 5 bases, and 8 bases separated the two germline ends. CDR3 length: 11 amino acids. Germline V gene sequence: CDR1 DFQATT, CDR2 SNEGSKA (reference sequence). CDR3 residues: CSAWALDTQYF. In DNA, the CDR3 is TGCAGTGCTTGGGCCCTAGATACGCAGTATTTT.

The chain combines TRBV4-3 with TRBJ1-2; possibly TRBD1 for D (6 bases). From germline, CDR1 is LGHNA and CDR2 YSLEER. V was clipped by 0 bases and J by 2 bases, with 10 bases between them. CDR3 size: 15 residues. The CDR3 reads CASSQEWTANYGYTF. The CDR3 coding sequence is TGCGCCAGCAGCCAAGAATGGACAGCGAACTATGGCTACACCTTC.

V is TRBV9 and J is TRBJ2-7; 7 bases are shared with TRBD2. The CDR3 covers 17 residues. CDR1 and CDR2 (germline): SGDLS, YYNGEE. The V segment lost 3 bases and the J segment 9 bases; nucleotides outside the gene matches: 21. The CDR3 sequence: CASSAPPPSGKGKGQYF. The CDR3 nucleotides read TGTGCCAGCAGCGCCCCCCCTCCCAGCGGGAAAGGGAAAGGGCAGTACTTC.

V and J are TRBV9 and TRBJ2-2, with 10 bases that match TRBD2. Germline trimming cut 7 bases from V and 7 bases from J; bases unmatched to any gene: 13. The CDR3 runs 16 residues. Germline assignment: CDR1 SGDLS and CDR2 YYNGEE. The CDR3 DNA sequence: TGTGCCAGCGATACCGGTCTAGCGGGAGATGGCGGGGAGCTGTTTTTT. Protein product: CASDTGLAGDGGELFF.

V and J are TRBV6-6 and TRBJ1-3, with a possible D match to TRBD1 (5 bases). V lost 5 bases and J 0 bases, leaving 17 bases between the germline ends. Germline values: CDR1 MNHNY, CDR2 SVGAGI (reference sequence). This CDR3 spans 17 amino acids. The CDR3: CASSPRAGRSSGNTIYF. The DNA of the CDR3 is TGTGCCAGCAGTCCAAGGGCGGGACGGAGCTCTGGAAACACCATATATTTT.